This paragraph covers one T cell receptor beta chain sequence. The assay was immunoSEQ multiplex PCR, and TCRdb's table has in-frame clones only and misses some. Among 200,000 to 250,000 clones listed, 83% were seen once. This record belongs to a study of blood T cell repertoires in COVID-19. Across the whole study: There were acute and convalescent COVID-19 samples, and they came from the United States, Italy and Spain.

V was shortened by 5 bases and J by 0 bases, with 17 bases between the two germline ends. Germline CDR1 is MNHNY and CDR2 is SVGAGI (reference sequence). The CDR3 is 17 amino acids. The genes are TRBV6-6 and TRBJ1-5; D is undetermined. The receptor was isolated from a woman between 45 and 60 years old with acute or convalescent COVID-19. The specimen sequenced was peripheral blood. CDR3 nucleotide sequence: TGTGCCAGCAGTCGTTACTCGAGGTCCTATAGCAATCAGCCCCAGCATTTT. It codes for CASSRYSRSYSNQPQHF.